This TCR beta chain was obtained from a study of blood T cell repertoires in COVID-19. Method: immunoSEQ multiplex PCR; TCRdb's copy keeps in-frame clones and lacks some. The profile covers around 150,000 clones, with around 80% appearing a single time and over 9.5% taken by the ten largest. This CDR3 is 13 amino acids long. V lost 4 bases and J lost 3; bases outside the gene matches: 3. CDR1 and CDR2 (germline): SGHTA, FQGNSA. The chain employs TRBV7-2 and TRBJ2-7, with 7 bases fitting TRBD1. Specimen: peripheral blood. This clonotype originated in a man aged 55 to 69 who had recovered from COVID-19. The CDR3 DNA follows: TGTGCCAGCAGCTCACCAGGGGGCTACGAGCAGTACTTC. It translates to CASSSPGGYEQYF.